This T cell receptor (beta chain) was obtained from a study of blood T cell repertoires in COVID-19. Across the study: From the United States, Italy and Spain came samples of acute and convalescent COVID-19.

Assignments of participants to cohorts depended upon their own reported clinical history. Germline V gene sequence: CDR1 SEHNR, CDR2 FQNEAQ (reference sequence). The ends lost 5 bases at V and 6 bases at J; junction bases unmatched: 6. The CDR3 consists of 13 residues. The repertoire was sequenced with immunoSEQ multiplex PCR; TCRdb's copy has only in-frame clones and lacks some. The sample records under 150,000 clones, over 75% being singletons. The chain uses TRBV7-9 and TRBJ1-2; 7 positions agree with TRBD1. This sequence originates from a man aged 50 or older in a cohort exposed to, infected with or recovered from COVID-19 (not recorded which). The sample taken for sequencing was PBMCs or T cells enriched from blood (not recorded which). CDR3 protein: CASSPGQVNGYTF. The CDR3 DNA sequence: TGTGCCAGCAGCCCTGGACAGGTGAATGGCTACACCTTC. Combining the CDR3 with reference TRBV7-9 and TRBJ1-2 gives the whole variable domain DTGVSQNPRHKITKRGQNVTFRCDPISEHNRLYWYRQTLGQGPEFLTYFQNEAQLEKSRLLSDRFSAERPKGSFSTLEIQRTEQGDSAMYLCASSPGQVNGYTFGSGTRLTVV.